The 8 T cell receptor beta chains below come from one sample, sequenced in a study of blood T cells in healthy people across ages. Alongside a J-beta primer mix, a sample-barcoded 5' primer served in a second PCR lasting about 7 to 12 cycles. TCRdb processed the 5' RACE reads anew with MiXCR; each CDR3 protein has one entry. The sample lists approximately 960,000 distinct CDR3 sequences; just under 30% were seen once. These data are also associated with another study on T cells of mothers and their children.

The specimen sequenced was blood. The source is a woman in her thirties or forties in good health.

This clonotype was detected a few times. A read error is possible here, since a much larger clone lies one base away. This rearrangement joins TRBV27 to TRBJ2-3; D not certain. Germline V gives CDR1 MNHEY, CDR2 SMNVEV (reference sequence). The CDR3 contains 12 residues. V dropped 10 bases and J dropped 5 bases, with 13 bases sitting between them. DNA for the CDR3: TGTGCCACCGTGGCCACAGTAGATACGCAGTATTTT. Translated, it gives CATVATVDTQYF.

This clonotype was observed a few times. This chain uses TRBV5-1 with TRBJ1-1, with 7 bases that match TRBD1. The J segment lost 0 bases and the V segment lost 4 bases, leaving 6 bases of the junction unmatched. The CDR3 is 15 residues long. Germline CDR1 and CDR2: SGHRS and YFSETQ. This CDR3 reads CASSPRGQLNTEAFF. CDR3 in DNA: TGCGCCAGCAGCCCCCGGGGACAGTTGAACACTGAAGCTTTCTTT.

This clonotype was seen repeatedly, ten times or more. The chain combines TRBV4-1 with TRBJ2-7, with D possibly being TRBD2 (6 bases). CDR3 length equals 15 residues. Germline V gene data show CDR1 as MGHRA and CDR2 as YSYEKL. V was trimmed by 3 bases and J by 0 bases, leaving 12 bases between them. The CDR3: CASSQRRVSSYEQYF. The CDR3 DNA reads as TGCGCCAGCAGCCAGAGGAGGGTTAGCTCCTACGAGCAGTACTTC.

V gene TRBV7-6 combines with J gene TRBJ1-6, with D maybe TRBD1 (6 bases). CDR3 length equals 19 residues. CDR1 and CDR2 (germline): SGHVS, FNYEAQ. The V end was cut by 2 bases, the J end by 7 bases, with 24 bases between. The chain's CDR3 is CASSLRGQGEGTKNSPLHF. CDR3 nucleotides: TGTGCCAGCAGCTTAAGGGGACAAGGAGAGGGAACCAAAAATTCACCCCTCCACTTT.

The genes are TRBV2 and TRBJ2-5, with D possibly matching TRBD1 (6 bases). The J call is doubtful: the DNA matches TRBJ2-7 better. Germline lookup yields CDR1 SNHLY and CDR2 FYNNEI. CDR3 size: 16 residues. CDR3 sequence reads: CASSEVIGGKGYEQYF. CDR3 nucleotides: TGTGCCAGCAGTGAAGTCATAGGGGGTAAGGGCTACGAGCAGTACTTC.

There are a few counts of this clonotype. This chain connects TRBV27 to TRBJ1-2; a possible D gene is TRBD1 (5 bases). Trimming removed 3 bases from V and 8 bases from J, with 13 bases in between. The germline gives CDR1 MNHEY, CDR2 SMNVEV (reference sequence). The length of the CDR3 is 13 residues. In DNA, the CDR3 is TGTGCCAGCAGTTTGCAGGGCTTGGACGGCTACACCTTC. Amino acids: CASSLQGLDGYTF.

The gene calls are TRBV7-2 and TRBJ1-1; tentative D call: TRBD1 (5 bases). The germline CDR1 and CDR2 sequences are SGHTA and FQGNSA. CDR3 size: 13 residues. The ends were cut back, 8 bases at V and 4 bases at J, with 14 bases in the middle. The CDR3 region has the DNA TGTGCCAGCTGCTCGGGGGGTTGCACTGAAGCTTTCTTT. Its protein product is CASCSGGCTEAFF.

This chain links TRBV5-1 with TRBJ1-1; TRBD1 might be the D (6 bases). V was pared by 0 bases and J by 4 bases, with 16 bases between. The CDR3 sequence is 16 residues long. Germline V gene data show CDR1 as SGHRS and CDR2 as YFSETQ. The CDR3 DNA follows: TGCGCCAGCAGCTTGGGCGCAGGGGTGGCGATCACTGAAGCTTTCTTT. Residues: CASSLGAGVAITEAFF.